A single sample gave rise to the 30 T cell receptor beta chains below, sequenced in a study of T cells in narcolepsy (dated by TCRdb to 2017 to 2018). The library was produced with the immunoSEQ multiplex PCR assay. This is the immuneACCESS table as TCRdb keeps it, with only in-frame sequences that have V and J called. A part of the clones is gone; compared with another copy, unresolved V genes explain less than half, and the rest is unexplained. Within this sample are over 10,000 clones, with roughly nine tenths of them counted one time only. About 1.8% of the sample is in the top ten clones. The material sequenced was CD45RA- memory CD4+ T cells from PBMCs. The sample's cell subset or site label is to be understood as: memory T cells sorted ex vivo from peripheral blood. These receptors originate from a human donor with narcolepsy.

DNA for the CDR3: TGCGCCAGCAACAGGTTTCAATCAGGGGTGGGCTACAATGAGCAGTTCTTC. This codes for CASNRFQSGVGYNEQFF. The chain employs TRBV5-1 and TRBJ2-1; D may be TRBD1 (6 bases). Per the germline V gene, CDR1 is SGHRS and CDR2 is YFSETQ. The CDR3 runs 17 residues. Trimming pared 6 bases from V and 3 bases from J, leaving 22 bases between. The full variable domain, rest sourced from reference TRBV5-1 and TRBJ2-1, is KAGVTQTPRYLIKTRGQQVTLSCSPISGHRSVSWYQQTPGQGLQFLFEYFSETQRNKGNFPGRFSGRQFSNSRSEMNVSTLELGDSALYLCASNRFQSGVGYNEQFFGPGTRLTVL.

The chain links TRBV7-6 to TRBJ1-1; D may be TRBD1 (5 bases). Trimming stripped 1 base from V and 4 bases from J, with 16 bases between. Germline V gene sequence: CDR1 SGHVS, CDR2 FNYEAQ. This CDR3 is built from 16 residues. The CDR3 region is CASSLGQRHGGTEAFF. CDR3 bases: TGTGCCAGCAGCTTAGGACAGCGTCACGGGGGCACTGAAGCTTTCTTT.

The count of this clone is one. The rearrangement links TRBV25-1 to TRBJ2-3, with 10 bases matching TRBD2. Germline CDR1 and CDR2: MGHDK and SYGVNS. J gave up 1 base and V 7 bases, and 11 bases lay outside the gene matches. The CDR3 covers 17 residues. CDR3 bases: TGTGCCAGCACGAGGGACAACCTAGCGGGAGGCACAGATACGCAGTATTTT. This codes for CASTRDNLAGGTDTQYF.

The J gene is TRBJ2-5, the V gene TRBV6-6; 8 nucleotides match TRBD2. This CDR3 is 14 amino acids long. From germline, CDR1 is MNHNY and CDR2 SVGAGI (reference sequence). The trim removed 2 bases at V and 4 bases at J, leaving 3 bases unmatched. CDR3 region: CASSYPGGGETQYF. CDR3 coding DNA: TGTGCCAGCAGTTACCCCGGGGGGGGAGAGACCCAGTACTTC.

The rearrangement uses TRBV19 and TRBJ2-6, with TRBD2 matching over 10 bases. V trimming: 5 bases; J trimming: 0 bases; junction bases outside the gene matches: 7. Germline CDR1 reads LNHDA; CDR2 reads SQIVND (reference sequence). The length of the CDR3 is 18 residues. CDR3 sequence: CASSSWTSGGSGANVLTF. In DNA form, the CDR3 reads TGTGCCAGTAGTTCCTGGACTAGCGGCGGCTCTGGGGCCAACGTCCTGACTTTC.

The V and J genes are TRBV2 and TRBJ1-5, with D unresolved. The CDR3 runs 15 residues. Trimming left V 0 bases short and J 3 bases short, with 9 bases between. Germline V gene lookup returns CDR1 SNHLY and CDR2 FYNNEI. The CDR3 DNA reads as TGTGCCAGCAGTGAAGCGAACAGATTCAATCAGCCCCAGCATTTT. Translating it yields CASSEANRFNQPQHF.

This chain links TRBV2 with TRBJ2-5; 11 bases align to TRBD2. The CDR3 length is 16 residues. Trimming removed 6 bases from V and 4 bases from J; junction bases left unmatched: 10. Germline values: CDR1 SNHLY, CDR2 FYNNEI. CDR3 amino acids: CASRYTLAGGSETQYF. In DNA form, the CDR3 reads TGTGCCAGCAGATACACTTTAGCGGGAGGGTCAGAGACCCAGTACTTC. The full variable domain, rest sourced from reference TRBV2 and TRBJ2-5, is EPEVTQTPSHQVTQMGQEVILRCVPISNHLYFYWYRQILGQKVEFLVSFYNNEISEKSEIFDDQFSVERPDGSNFTLKIRSTKLEDSAMYFCASRYTLAGGSETQYFGPGTRLLVL.

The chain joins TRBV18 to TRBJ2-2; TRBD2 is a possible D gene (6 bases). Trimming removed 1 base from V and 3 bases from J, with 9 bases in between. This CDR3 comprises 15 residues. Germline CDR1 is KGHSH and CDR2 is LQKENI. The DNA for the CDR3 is TGTGCCAGCTCACCACGGAGGGTGGACACCGGGGAGCTGTTTTTT. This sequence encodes CASSPRRVDTGELFF.

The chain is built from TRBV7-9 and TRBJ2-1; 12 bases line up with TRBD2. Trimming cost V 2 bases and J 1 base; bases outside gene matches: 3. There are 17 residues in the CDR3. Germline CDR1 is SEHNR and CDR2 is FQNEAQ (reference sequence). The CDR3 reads CASSLITSGRSYNEQFF. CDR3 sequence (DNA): TGTGCCAGCAGCTTAATCACTAGCGGGAGGTCCTACAATGAGCAGTTCTTC.

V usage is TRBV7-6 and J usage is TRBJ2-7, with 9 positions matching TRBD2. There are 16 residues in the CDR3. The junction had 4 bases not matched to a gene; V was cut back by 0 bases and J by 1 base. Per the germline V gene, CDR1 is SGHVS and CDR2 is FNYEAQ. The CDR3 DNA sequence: TGTGCCAGCAGCTTAGCGCGGGGGGGGGTGTCCTACGAGCAGTACTTC. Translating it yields CASSLARGGVSYEQYF.

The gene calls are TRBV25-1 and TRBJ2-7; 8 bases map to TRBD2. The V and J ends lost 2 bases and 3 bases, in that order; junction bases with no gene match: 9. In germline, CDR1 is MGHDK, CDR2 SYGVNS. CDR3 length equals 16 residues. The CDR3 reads CASSEVREGRNYEQYF. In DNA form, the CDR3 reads TGTGCCAGCAGTGAAGTCCGGGAGGGCCGAAACTACGAGCAGTACTTC.

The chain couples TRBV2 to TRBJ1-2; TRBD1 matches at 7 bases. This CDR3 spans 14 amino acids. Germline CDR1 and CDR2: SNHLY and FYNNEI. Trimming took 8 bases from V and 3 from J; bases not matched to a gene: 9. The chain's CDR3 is CASGKRQGDYGYTF. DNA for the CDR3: TGTGCCAGCGGAAAAAGACAGGGAGACTATGGCTACACCTTC.

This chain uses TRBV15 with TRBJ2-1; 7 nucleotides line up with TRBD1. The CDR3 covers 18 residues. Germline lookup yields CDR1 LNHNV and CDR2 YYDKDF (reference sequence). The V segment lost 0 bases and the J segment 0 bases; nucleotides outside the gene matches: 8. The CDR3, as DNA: TGTGCCACCAGCAGAGATCAAGGGGGCCTCAGCTCCTACAATGAGCAGTTCTTC. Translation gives CATSRDQGGLSSYNEQFF.

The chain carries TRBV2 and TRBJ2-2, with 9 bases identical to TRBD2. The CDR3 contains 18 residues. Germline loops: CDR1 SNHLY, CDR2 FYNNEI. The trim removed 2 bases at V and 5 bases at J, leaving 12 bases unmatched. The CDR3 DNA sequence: TGTGCCAGCAGTGAAACTAGGTCGGGTAGCGGGAGTACCGGGGAGCTGTTTTTT. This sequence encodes CASSETRSGSGSTGELFF.

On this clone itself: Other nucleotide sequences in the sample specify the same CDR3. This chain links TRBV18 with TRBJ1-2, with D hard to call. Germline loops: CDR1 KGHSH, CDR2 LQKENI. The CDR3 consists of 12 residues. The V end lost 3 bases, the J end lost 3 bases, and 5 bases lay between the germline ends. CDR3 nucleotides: TGTGCCAGCTCACCGTCAGACTATGGCTACACCTTC. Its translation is CASSPSDYGYTF.

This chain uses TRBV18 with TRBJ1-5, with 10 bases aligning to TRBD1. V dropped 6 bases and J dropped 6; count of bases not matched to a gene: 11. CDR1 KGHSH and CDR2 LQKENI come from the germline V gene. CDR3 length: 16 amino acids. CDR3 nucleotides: TGTGCCAGCTCCGCCCAGACAGGGGGCGTAGGTCAGCCCCAGCATTTT. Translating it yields CASSAQTGGVGQPQHF.

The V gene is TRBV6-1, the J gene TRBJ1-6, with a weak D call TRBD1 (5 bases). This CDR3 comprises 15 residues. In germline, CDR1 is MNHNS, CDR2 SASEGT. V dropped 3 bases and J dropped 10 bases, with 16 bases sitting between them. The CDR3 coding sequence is TGTGCCAGCAGTGATTTGATGCAGGGTGGATCACCCCTCCACTTT. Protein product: CASSDLMQGGSPLHF.

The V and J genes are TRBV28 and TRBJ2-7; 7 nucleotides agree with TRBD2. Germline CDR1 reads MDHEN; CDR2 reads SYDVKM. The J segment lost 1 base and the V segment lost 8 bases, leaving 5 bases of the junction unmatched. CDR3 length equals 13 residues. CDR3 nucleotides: TGTGCCAGCTATAGCGGGTCATCCTACGAGCAGTACTTC. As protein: CASYSGSSYEQYF.

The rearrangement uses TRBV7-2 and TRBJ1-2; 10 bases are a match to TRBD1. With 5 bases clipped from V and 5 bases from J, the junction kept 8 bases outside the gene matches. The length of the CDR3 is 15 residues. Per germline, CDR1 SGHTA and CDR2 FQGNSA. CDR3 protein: CASSILDRGGYGYTF. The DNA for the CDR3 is TGTGCCAGCAGCATTTTGGACAGGGGGGGATATGGCTACACCTTC.

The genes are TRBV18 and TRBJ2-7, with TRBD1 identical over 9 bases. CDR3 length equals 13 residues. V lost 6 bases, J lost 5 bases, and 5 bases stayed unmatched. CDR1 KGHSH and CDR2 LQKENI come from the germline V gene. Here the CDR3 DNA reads TGTGCCAGCTCCCGGGACAGGGACGACGAGCAGTACTTC. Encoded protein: CASSRDRDDEQYF.

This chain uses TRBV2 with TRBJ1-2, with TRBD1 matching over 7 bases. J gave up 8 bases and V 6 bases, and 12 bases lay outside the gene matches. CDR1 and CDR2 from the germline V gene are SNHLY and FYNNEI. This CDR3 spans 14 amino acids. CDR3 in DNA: TGTGCCAGCAGACGACAGGGCCCAAAGGTGGGCTACACCTTC. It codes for CASRRQGPKVGYTF.

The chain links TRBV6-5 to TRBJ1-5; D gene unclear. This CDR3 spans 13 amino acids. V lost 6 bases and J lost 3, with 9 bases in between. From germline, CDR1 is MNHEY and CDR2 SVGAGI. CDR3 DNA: TGTGCCAGCAGCCGACAAACCAATCAGCCCCAGCATTTT. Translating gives CASSRQTNQPQHF.

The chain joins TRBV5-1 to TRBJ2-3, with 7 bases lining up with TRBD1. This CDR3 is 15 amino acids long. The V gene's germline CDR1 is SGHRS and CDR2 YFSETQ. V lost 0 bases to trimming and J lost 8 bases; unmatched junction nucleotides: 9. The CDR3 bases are TGCGCCAGCAGCTTGGAGGCAGGCCAGGGGGTTACGCAGTATTTT. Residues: CASSLEAGQGVTQYF.

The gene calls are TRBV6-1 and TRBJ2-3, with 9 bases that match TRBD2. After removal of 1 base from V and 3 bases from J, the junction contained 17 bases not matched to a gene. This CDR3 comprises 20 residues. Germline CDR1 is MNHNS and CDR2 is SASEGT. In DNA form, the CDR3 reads TGTGCCAGCAGTGAAGTGGTCGTTCTGGTGGCGGGAGGGCTAACAGATACGCAGTATTTT. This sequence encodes CASSEVVVLVAGGLTDTQYF.

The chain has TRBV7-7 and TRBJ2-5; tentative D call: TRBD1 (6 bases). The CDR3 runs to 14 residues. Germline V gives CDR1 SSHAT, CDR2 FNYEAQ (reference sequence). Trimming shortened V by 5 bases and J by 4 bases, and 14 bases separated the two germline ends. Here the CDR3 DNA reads TGTGCCAGCAGCATAAACACAGGGTTAGAGACCCAGTACTTC. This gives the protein CASSINTGLETQYF.

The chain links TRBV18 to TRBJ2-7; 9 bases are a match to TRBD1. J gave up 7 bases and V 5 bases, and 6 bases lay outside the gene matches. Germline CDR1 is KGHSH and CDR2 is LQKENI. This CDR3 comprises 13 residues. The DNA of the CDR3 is TGTGCCAGCTCAGCACAGGGGGCCGGGGAGCAGTACTTC. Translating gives CASSAQGAGEQYF.

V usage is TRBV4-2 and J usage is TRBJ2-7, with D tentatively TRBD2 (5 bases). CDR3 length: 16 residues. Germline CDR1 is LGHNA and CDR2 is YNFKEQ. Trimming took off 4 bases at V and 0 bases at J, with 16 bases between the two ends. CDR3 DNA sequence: TGTGCCAGCAGCCCATCCCTCCAGCGGAGCTCCTACGAGCAGTACTTC. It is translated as CASSPSLQRSSYEQYF.

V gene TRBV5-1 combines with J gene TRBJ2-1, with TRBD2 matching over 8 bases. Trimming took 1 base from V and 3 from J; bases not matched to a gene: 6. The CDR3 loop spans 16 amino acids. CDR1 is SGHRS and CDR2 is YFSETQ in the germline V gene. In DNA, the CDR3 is TGCGCCAGCAGCTTGAGTGGTAGCGGGGACTACAATGAGCAGTTCTTC. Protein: CASSLSGSGDYNEQFF.

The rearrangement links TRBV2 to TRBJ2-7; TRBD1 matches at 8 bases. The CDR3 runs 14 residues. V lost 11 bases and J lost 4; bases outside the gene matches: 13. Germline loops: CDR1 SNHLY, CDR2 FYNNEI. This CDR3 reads CAGQLTGERYEQYF. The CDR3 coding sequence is TGTGCCGGCCAATTGACAGGGGAGCGATACGAGCAGTACTTC.

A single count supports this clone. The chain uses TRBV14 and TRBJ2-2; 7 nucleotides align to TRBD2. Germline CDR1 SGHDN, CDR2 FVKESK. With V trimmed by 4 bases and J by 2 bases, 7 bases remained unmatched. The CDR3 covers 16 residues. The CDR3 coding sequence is TGTGCCAGCAGCCGCATCAGCGGGATCAACACCGGGGAGCTGTTTTTT. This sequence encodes CASSRISGINTGELFF.